These T cell receptor beta chains were read from a single sample in a study of cytomegalovirus exposure and HLA in healthy donors. Generated by immunoSEQ multiplex PCR, the TCRdb table keeps only in-frame clones and is missing some. This table holds around 130,000 clones, 75% to 85% found once. The sequencing sample was made of PBMCs. All receptors come from a man younger than 30 in good health and CMV-seronegative. Each CDR3 is given with its conserved first and last residue. D genes are given only for firm matches. Size is omitted from some rows. Given values are once, few, many or a class for expanded clones.

size: NA; V: TRBV11-2; D: NA; J: TRBJ2-7; CDR3: CASSFPDSLYEQYF; DNA: TGTGCCAGCAGCTTTCCAGACTCACTCTACGAGCAGTACTTC
size: once; V: TRBV9; D: NA; J: TRBJ2-3; CDR3: CASSPGGPSSTDTQYF; DNA: TGTGCCAGCAGCCCCGGAGGCCCATCTAGCACAGATACGCAGTATTTT
size: NA; V: TRBV5-1; D: TRBD2; J: TRBJ2-3; CDR3: CASSGTSALDTQYF; DNA: TGCGCCAGCAGCGGGACTAGCGCCTTAGATACGCAGTATTTT
size: once; V: TRBV30; D: NA; J: TRBJ2-1; CDR3: CAWSVSGSSYNEQFF; DNA: TGTGCCTGGAGTGTATCAGGTAGCTCCTACAATGAGCAGTTCTTC
size: NA; V: TRBV2; D: NA; J: TRBJ1-5; CDR3: CASSADRFGNQPQHF; DNA: TGTGCCAGCAGTGCTGACAGGTTTGGAAATCAGCCCCAGCATTTT
size: NA; V: TRBV30; D: NA; J: TRBJ1-4; CDR3: CAWSGGRYEKLFF; DNA: TGTGCCTGGAGTGGGGGGCGGTACGAAAAACTGTTTTTT
size: NA; V: TRBV5-1; D: TRBD1; J: TRBJ2-3; CDR3: CASRDRAGNTQYF; DNA: TGCGCCAGCAGGGACAGGGCAGGGAATACGCAGTATTTT
size: NA; V: TRBV4-1; D: NA; J: TRBJ2-4; CDR3: CASSQDRRTSMKAKNIQYF; DNA: TGCGCCAGCAGCCAAGATCGAAGGACAAGCATGAAAGCCAAAAACATTCAGTACTTC
size: few; V: TRBV5-1; D: NA; J: TRBJ2-1; CDR3: CASSRGQSYNEQFF; DNA: TGCGCCAGCAGCCGCGGACAGAGCTACAATGAGCAGTTCTTC
size: NA; V: TRBV7-9; D: NA; J: TRBJ2-5; CDR3: CASSLGQGDETQYF; DNA: TGTGCCAGCAGCTTAGGGCAGGGTGACGAGACCCAGTACTTC
size: NA; V: TRBV30; D: NA; J: TRBJ1-2; CDR3: CAWKWTRAYTF; DNA: TGTGCCTGGAAATGGACTAGGGCCTACACCTTC
size: NA; V: TRBV5-1; D: TRBD2; J: TRBJ2-7; CDR3: CASSPPGLAGMYEQYF; DNA: TGCGCCAGCAGCCCTCCGGGACTAGCGGGAATGTACGAGCAGTACTTC
size: NA; V: TRBV5-8; D: NA; J: TRBJ2-1; CDR3: CASSPGLAGVNEQFF; DNA: TGTGCCAGCAGCCCTGGGCTAGCCGGTGTCAATGAGCAGTTCTTC
size: NA; V: TRBV19; D: NA; J: TRBJ2-1; CDR3: CASSGIYNEQFF; DNA: TGTGCCAGTAGCGGGATATACAATGAGCAGTTCTTC
size: NA; V: TRBV7-2; D: NA; J: TRBJ2-5; CDR3: CASSLTREETQYF; DNA: TGTGCCAGCAGCTTAACCAGGGAAGAGACCCAGTACTTC
size: NA; V: TRBV19; D: TRBD2; J: TRBJ2-3; CDR3: CASSRLAPKATDTQYF; DNA: TGTGCCAGTAGCCGACTAGCGCCCAAGGCTACAGATACGCAGTATTTT
size: NA; V: TRBV19; D: TRBD1; J: TRBJ1-6; CDR3: CASGDRGSPLHF; DNA: TGTGCCAGTGGGGACAGGGGTTCACCCCTCCACTTT
size: NA; V: TRBV5-4; D: TRBD2; J: TRBJ2-1; CDR3: CVGASGRSNEQFF; DNA: TGTGTTGGGGCTAGCGGGAGAAGTAATGAGCAGTTCTTC
size: NA; V: TRBV7-3; D: NA; J: TRBJ1-1; CDR3: CASSPQGGTEAFF; DNA: TGTGCCAGCAGCCCCCAGGGAGGCACTGAAGCTTTCTTT
size: NA; V: TRBV11-3; D: NA; J: TRBJ2-2; CDR3: CASSLRQTTGELFF; DNA: TGTGCCAGCAGCTTGCGACAGACGACCGGGGAGCTGTTTTTT
size: NA; V: TRBV7-3; D: TRBD2; J: TRBJ2-1; CDR3: CASSLTSPLAGGGGKQFF; DNA: TGTGCCAGCAGCTTAACGTCTCCACTAGCGGGAGGGGGGGGGAAGCAGTTCTTC
size: NA; V: TRBV7-2; D: TRBD1; J: TRBJ1-4; CDR3: CASSPGQGFEKLFF; DNA: TGTGCCAGCAGCCCTGGACAGGGTTTTGAAAAACTGTTTTTT
size: NA; V: TRBV5-1; D: TRBD1; J: TRBJ1-1; CDR3: CASSLGGGSVLNTEAFF; DNA: TGCGCCAGCAGCTTGGGAGGGGGCTCGGTTTTGAACACTGAAGCTTTCTTT
size: few; V: TRBV5-1; D: NA; J: TRBJ2-7; CDR3: CASSLTAGTYEQYF; DNA: TGCGCCAGCAGCTTGACGGCCGGGACCTACGAGCAGTACTTC
size: NA; V: TRBV4-2; D: TRBD1; J: TRBJ2-5; CDR3: CASSLRDRDQETQYF; DNA: TGTGCCAGCAGTCTTCGGGACAGGGACCAAGAGACCCAGTACTTC
size: NA; V: TRBV13; D: NA; J: TRBJ2-7; CDR3: CASTNRDLNEQYF; DNA: TGTGCCAGCACCAACCGGGACTTGAACGAGCAGTACTTC
size: NA; V: TRBV7-6; D: NA; J: TRBJ2-1; CDR3: CASSLAGFLSHNEQFF; DNA: TGTGCCAGCAGCTTAGCCGGGTTTCTGTCCCACAATGAGCAGTTCTTC
size: NA; V: TRBV5-1; D: TRBD1; J: TRBJ1-6; CDR3: CASSLDRMSSYNSPLHF; DNA: TGCGCCAGCAGCCTGGACAGGATGAGCTCCTATAATTCACCCCTCCACTTT
size: NA; V: TRBV19; D: TRBD2; J: TRBJ2-1; CDR3: CASSLAGATYNEQFF; DNA: TGTGCCAGTAGTCTAGCGGGAGCCACCTACAATGAGCAGTTCTTC
size: NA; V: TRBV7-6; D: NA; J: TRBJ2-1; CDR3: CASSHLGEESYNEQFF; DNA: TGTGCCAGCAGCCATCTGGGGGAGGAGTCCTACAATGAGCAGTTCTTC
size: NA; V: TRBV6-6; D: TRBD2; J: TRBJ2-1; CDR3: CASSSSGERYNEQFF; DNA: TGTGCCAGCAGTTCTAGCGGAGAAAGATACAATGAGCAGTTCTTC
size: NA; V: TRBV19; D: NA; J: TRBJ2-7; CDR3: CASSMDSSYEQYF; DNA: TGTGCCAGTAGTATGGACAGCTCCTACGAGCAGTACTTC
size: NA; V: TRBV28; D: TRBD2; J: TRBJ2-2; CDR3: CASKRPAGATGELFF; DNA: TGTGCCAGCAAAAGGCCAGCGGGAGCTACCGGGGAGCTGTTTTTT
size: NA; V: TRBV12-5; D: NA; J: TRBJ1-2; CDR3: CASGYGGATYGYTF; DNA: TGTGCTAGTGGTTATGGGGGCGCCACCTATGGCTACACCTTC
size: many; V: TRBV5-8; D: TRBD1; J: TRBJ1-4; CDR3: CASSPTGGSEKLFF; DNA: TGTGCCAGCAGCCCAACAGGGGGAAGTGAAAAACTGTTTTTT
size: NA; V: TRBV28; D: NA; J: TRBJ2-7; CDR3: CASSFNYRAPNEQYF; DNA: TGTGCCAGCAGTTTTAACTATCGCGCCCCCAACGAGCAGTACTTC
size: NA; V: TRBV30; D: NA; J: TRBJ1-1; CDR3: CAWRRTENTEAFF; DNA: TGTGCCTGGAGGCGGACAGAAAACACTGAAGCTTTCTTT
size: NA; V: TRBV28; D: TRBD1; J: TRBJ1-2; CDR3: CAGSNQGAYGYTF; DNA: TGTGCCGGTTCGAACCAGGGGGCCTATGGCTACACCTTC
size: NA; V: TRBV2; D: NA; J: TRBJ1-1; CDR3: CASSVFTGLTEAFF; DNA: TGTGCCAGCAGTGTTTTCACGGGTTTAACTGAAGCTTTCTTT
size: NA; V: TRBV19; D: TRBD1; J: TRBJ1-5; CDR3: CASSIGIRDRGGQPQHF; DNA: TGTGCCAGTAGTATAGGAATAAGGGACAGGGGCGGACAGCCCCAGCATTTT
size: NA; V: TRBV7-3; D: NA; J: TRBJ2-2; CDR3: CASSLTLLGELFF; DNA: TGTGCCAGCAGCTTAACTCTCCTGGGGGAGCTGTTTTTT
size: NA; V: TRBV29-1; D: NA; J: TRBJ2-1; CDR3: CSVNRAEIYNEQFF; DNA: TGCAGCGTAAACCGAGCGGAGATCTACAATGAGCAGTTCTTC
size: NA; V: TRBV5-4; D: NA; J: TRBJ1-2; CDR3: CASSSRGGDWNYGYTF; DNA: TGTGCCAGCAGCTCCCGGGGGGGCGACTGGAACTATGGCTACACCTTC
size: NA; V: TRBV5-1; D: TRBD1; J: TRBJ1-1; CDR3: CASSGGTVNTEAFF; DNA: TGCGCCAGCAGCGGCGGGACAGTGAACACTGAAGCTTTCTTT
size: once; V: TRBV6-5; D: TRBD1; J: TRBJ1-1; CDR3: CASSSPPRGKTEAFF; DNA: TGTGCCAGCAGTTCCCCCCCCAGGGGGAAGACTGAAGCTTTCTTT